This T cell receptor (beta chain) was sequenced in a study of blood T cell repertoires in COVID-19. Study as a whole: Acute-phase and convalescent COVID-19 samples originated in the United States, Italy and Spain. PBMCs, B-cell-depleted T cells, or T cells were the source of the cDNA or gDNA that made up the material.

Trimming stripped 4 bases from V and 0 bases from J, with 11 bases between. Germline CDR1 is SGDLS and CDR2 is YYNGEE. The CDR3 is 15 amino acids. How the authors handled the data: Nucleated cell number was recorded as an estimate derived from reference gene primer amplification. TCRdb's copy holds only in-frame clones and misses some; the assay was immunoSEQ multiplex PCR. V, J and clone size are those of that table, while D and trimming were read from the DNA. The table includes some 95,000 clones, roughly 90% detected once. Sequencing was performed on peripheral blood. This TCR was recovered from a human donor with active COVID-19. The donor label of this sample is uncertain. The chain couples TRBV9 to TRBJ1-5, with D tentatively TRBD1 (6 bases). The CDR3 here is CASSRGGASNQPQHF. As DNA, the CDR3 is TGTGCCAGCAGCCGGGGGGGGGCTAGCAATCAGCCCCAGCATTTT. Full variable domain (remainder filled in from reference TRBV9 and TRBJ1-5): DSGVTQTPKHLITATGQRVTLRCSPRSGDLSVYWYQQSLDQGLQFLIQYYNGEERAKGNILERFSAQQFPDLHSELNLSSLELGDSALYFCASSRGGASNQPQHFGDGTRLSIL.